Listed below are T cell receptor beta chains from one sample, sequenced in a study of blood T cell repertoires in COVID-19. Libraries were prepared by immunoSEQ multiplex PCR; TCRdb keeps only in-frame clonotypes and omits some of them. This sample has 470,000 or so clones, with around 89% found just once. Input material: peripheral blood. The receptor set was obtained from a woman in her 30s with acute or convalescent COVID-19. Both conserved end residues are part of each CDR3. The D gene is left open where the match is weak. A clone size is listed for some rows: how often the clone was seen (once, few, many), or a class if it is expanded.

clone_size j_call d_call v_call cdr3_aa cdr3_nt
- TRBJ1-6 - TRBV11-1 CASSLSTADPLHF TGTGCCAGCAGCTTAAGCACGGCGGATCCCCTCCACTTT
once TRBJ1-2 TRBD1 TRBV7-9 CASSGQDRTRGYTF TGTGCCAGCAGCGGACAGGACAGGACGAGGGGCTACACCTTC
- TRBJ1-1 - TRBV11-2 CASSPRWVGGSNTEAFF TGTGCCAGCAGCCCGAGGTGGGTGGGAGGGTCGAACACTGAAGCTTTCTTT
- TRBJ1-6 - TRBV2 CASSEDRVNSPLHF TGTGCCAGCAGTGAAGACAGGGTCAATTCACCCCTCCACTTT
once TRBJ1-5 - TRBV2 CASSLSRGQPQHF TGTGCCAGCAGTCTTAGCAGGGGTCAGCCCCAGCATTTT
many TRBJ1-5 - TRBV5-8 CASSLAAGNGPQHF TGTGCCAGCAGCTTGGCCGCGGGGAATGGGCCCCAGCATTTT
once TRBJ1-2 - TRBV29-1 CSVDTGTSYGYTF TGCAGCGTTGATACCGGGACAAGTTATGGCTACACCTTC
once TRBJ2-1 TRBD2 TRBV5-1 CASSQMTSGGADEQFF TGCGCCAGCAGCCAAATGACTAGCGGGGGGGCCGATGAGCAGTTCTTC
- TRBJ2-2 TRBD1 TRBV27 CASTTRQGANTGELFF TGTGCCAGCACTACAAGACAGGGGGCGAACACCGGGGAGCTGTTTTTT
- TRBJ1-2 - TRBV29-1 CSVPTGSYGYTF TGCAGCGTTCCAACAGGGAGCTATGGCTACACCTTC
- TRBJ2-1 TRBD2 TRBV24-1 CATSAGTSALNEQFF TGTGCCACCAGCGCCGGGACTAGCGCCCTCAATGAGCAGTTCTTC
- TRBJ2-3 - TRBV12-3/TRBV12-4 CASATVGDTQYF TGTGCCAGCGCCACAGTCGGAGATACGCAGTATTTT
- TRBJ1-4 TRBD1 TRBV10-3 CAISEDRVGEKLFF TGTGCCATCAGTGAAGACAGGGTCGGTGAAAAACTGTTTTTT
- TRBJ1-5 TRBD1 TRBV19 CASSAQGAGNQPQHF TGTGCCAGTAGTGCACAGGGGGCAGGTAATCAGCCCCAGCATTTT
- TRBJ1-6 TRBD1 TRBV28 CASSEPGQGSSPLHF TGTGCCAGCTCAGAGCCGGGACAGGGTAGTTCACCCCTCCACTTT
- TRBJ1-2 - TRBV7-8 CASSWGGEGYGYTF TGTGCCAGCAGCTGGGGAGGGGAGGGCTATGGCTACACCTTC
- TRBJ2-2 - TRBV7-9 CASTGPTNTGELFF TGTGCCAGCACCGGGCCCACGAACACCGGGGAGCTGTTTTTT
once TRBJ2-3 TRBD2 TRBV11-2 CASRGLRGVDTQYF TGTGCCAGCAGGGGACTGCGGGGGGTAGATACGCAGTATTTT
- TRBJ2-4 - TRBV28 CAGSARAAKNIQYF TGTGCCGGGAGCGCAAGGGCTGCCAAAAACATTCAGTACTTC
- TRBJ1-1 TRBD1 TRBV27 CASSHTTGTGEAFF TGTGCCAGCAGTCACACAACCGGGACAGGTGAAGCTTTCTTT
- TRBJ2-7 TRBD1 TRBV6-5 CASTKNRGSYEQYF TGTGCCAGCACCAAAAACAGGGGCTCCTACGAGCAGTACTTC
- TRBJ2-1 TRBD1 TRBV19 CASSTLTGIYNEQFF TGTGCCAGTAGTACACTGACAGGGATATACAATGAGCAGTTCTTC
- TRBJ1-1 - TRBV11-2 CASSLGAGEAFF TGTGCCAGCAGCTTAGGGGCAGGCGAAGCTTTCTTT
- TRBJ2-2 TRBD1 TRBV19 CASRTGGGTGELFF TGTGCCAGTAGGACAGGGGGCGGCACCGGGGAGCTGTTTTTT
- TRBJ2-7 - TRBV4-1 CASSQEQAGEQYF TGCGCCAGCAGCCAAGAGCAGGCGGGGGAGCAGTACTTC
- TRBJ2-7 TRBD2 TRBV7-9 CASSTGLAGGHYYEQYF TGTGCCAGCAGCACCGGACTAGCGGGGGGCCATTACTACGAGCAGTACTTC
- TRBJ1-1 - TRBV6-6 CASSYSWRGTEAFF TGTGCCAGCAGTTACTCGTGGAGGGGCACTGAAGCTTTCTTT
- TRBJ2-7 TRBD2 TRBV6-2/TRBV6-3 CASSFILAGDTSYEQYF TGTGCCAGCAGTTTTATTCTAGCGGGGGACACCTCCTACGAGCAGTACTTC
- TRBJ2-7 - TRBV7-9 CASSQDFYEQYF TGTGCCAGCAGCCAAGACTTCTACGAGCAGTACTTC
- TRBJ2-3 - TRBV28 CASIPGQGWTDTQYF TGTGCCAGCATTCCAGGGCAGGGGTGGACAGATACGCAGTATTTT
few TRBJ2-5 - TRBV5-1 CASSDLSGQETQYF TGCGCCAGCAGTGACTTGAGCGGACAAGAGACCCAGTACTTC
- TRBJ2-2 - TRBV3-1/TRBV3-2 CASSQLGGGELFF TGTGCCAGCAGCCAATTGGGGGGCGGGGAGCTGTTTTTT
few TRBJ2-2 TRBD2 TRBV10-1 CASTPGGSPGTGELFF TGCGCCAGCACGCCCGGGGGGTCCCCTGGGACCGGGGAGCTGTTTTTT
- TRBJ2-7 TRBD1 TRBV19 CASSFRTGVEQYF TGTGCCAGTTCGTTCAGGACAGGGGTCGAGCAGTACTTC
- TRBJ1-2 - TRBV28 CAAGLPRRGYTF TGTGCCGCCGGACTACCCCGACGGGGCTACACCTTC
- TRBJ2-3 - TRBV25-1 CASSERSSDTQYF TGTGCCAGCAGTGAAAGGAGCTCAGATACGCAGTATTTT
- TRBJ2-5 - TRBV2 CASSVSRSQETQYF TGTGCCAGCAGTGTATCCCGCAGCCAAGAGACCCAGTACTTC
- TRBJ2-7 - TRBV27 CASGYRYEQYF TGTGCCAGCGGGTACAGATACGAGCAGTACTTC
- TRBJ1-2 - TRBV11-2 CASSVTGDGYTF TGTGCCAGCAGCGTAACCGGGGATGGCTACACCTTC
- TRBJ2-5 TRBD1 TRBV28 CASSPGQVQETQYF TGTGCCAGCAGTCCTGGACAGGTCCAAGAGACCCAGTACTTC
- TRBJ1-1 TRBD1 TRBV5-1 CASSPWTGGDRDTEAFF TGCGCCAGCAGCCCATGGACAGGGGGCGATAGGGACACTGAAGCTTTCTTT
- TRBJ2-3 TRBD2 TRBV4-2 CASSLSGEVTDTQYF TGTGCCAGCAGCTTAAGCGGGGAGGTCACAGATACGCAGTATTTT
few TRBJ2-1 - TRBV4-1 CASSPRVNNEQFF TGCGCCAGCAGCCCTCGGGTTAACAATGAGCAGTTCTTC
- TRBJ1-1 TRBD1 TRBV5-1 CASSLAGGNTEAFF TGCGCCAGCAGCTTGGCAGGGGGCAACACTGAAGCTTTCTTT
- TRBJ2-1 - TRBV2 CASTHPIGRRGVINEQFF TGTGCCAGCACCCATCCGATCGGGCGCAGGGGTGTGATCAATGAGCAGTTCTTC
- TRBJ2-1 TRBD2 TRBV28 CASGLAGRNNEQFF TGTGCCAGCGGGTTAGCGGGACGAAACAATGAGCAGTTCTTC
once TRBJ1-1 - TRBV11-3 CASSLGPGTEAFF TGTGCCAGCAGCTTAGGCCCGGGGACTGAAGCTTTCTTT
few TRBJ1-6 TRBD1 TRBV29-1 CSVQQGWDSPLHF TGCAGCGTTCAACAGGGGTGGGATTCACCCCTCCACTTT
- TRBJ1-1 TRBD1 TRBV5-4 CASSDRVPNTEAFF TGTGCCAGCAGCGACAGGGTCCCGAACACTGAAGCTTTCTTT
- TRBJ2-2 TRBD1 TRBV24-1 CATSRKGATGELFF TGTGCCACCAGTCGGAAGGGGGCAACCGGGGAGCTGTTTTTT
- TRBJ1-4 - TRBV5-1 CASSFSTGNEKLFF TGCGCCAGCAGCTTCTCAACCGGTAATGAAAAACTGTTTTTT
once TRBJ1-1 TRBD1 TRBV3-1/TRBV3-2 CASSQFTVGDRGLTEAFF TGTGCCAGCAGCCAATTTACGGTCGGGGACAGGGGGCTCACTGAAGCTTTCTTT
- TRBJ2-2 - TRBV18 CASSPDTGELFF TGTGCCAGCTCACCCGACACCGGGGAGCTGTTTTTT
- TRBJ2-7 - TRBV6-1 CASSELLGSPGYEQYF TGTGCCAGCAGTGAACTGTTAGGCAGCCCAGGCTACGAGCAGTACTTC
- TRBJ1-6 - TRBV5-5 CASSPDRNYNSPLHF TGTGCCAGCAGTCCCGACAGGAACTATAATTCACCCCTCCACTTT